This T cell receptor beta chain was identified during a study of early T cells in non-severe SARS-CoV-2 infection. Study-wide context: The study sequenced bulk RNA from unsorted whole blood, with chains unpaired.

The study's findings and limits: Matching results from VDJdb favored anti-spike CD8 responses, leaving private and CD4 specificities undetected.

The library protocol tagged individual cDNA molecules with unique molecular identifiers. TCRdb reprocessed the 5' RACE reads via MiXCR and lists one record per CDR3 protein. The sample consists of 55,000 to 70,000 distinct CDR3 sequences, 12% of them appearing once. Points on this clonotype: Its cognate antigen is unknown.

Looked up from germline, CDR1 is SQVTM and CDR2 is ANQGSEA. CDR3 length: 12 residues. Trimming cost V 3 bases and J 5 bases, with 10 bases left between them. V and J are TRBV29-1 and TRBJ2-5; D not resolved. The source was whole blood, collected at baseline. This clonotype originated in an adult who was a healthcare worker with PCR-confirmed SARS-CoV-2 infection or an uninfected control (not recorded which). The donor label of this sample is uncertain. DNA for the CDR3: TGCAGCGTTGATTCTGGGATGGAGACCCAGTACTTC. Its protein is CSVDSGMETQYF.